Each of the 14 T cell receptor beta chains below was sequenced from the same sample in a study of response to subunit inactivated influenza vaccine. MiXCR was run by TCRdb on the RT-PCR reads, yielding one entry per CDR3 protein. The sample shows about 530,000 distinct CDR3 sequences, about 11% of them seen only once. The sample in question was PBMCs from blood, obtained on the day of vaccination. These receptor sequences come from a man aged 45-65 years who received an inactivated influenza vaccine.

The sample holds many counts of this clonotype. The V call is TRBV7-9, the J call TRBJ2-6; D may be TRBD2 (5 bases). Germline-derived CDR1 and CDR2 are SEHNR and FQNEAQ (reference sequence). V lost 5 bases and J 0 bases, leaving 17 bases between the germline ends. CDR3 length equals 18 residues. CDR3 sequence: CASSPLRGSSSGANVLTF. CDR3 DNA sequence: TGTGCCAGCAGCCCCCTTAGAGGGAGTAGCTCTGGGGCCAACGTCCTGACTTTC.

This rearrangement joins TRBV6-1 to TRBJ2-7; D is possibly TRBD1 (6 bases). Germline assignment: CDR1 MNHNS and CDR2 SASEGT. The CDR3 covers 13 residues. V was trimmed by 6 bases and J by 2 bases, leaving 11 bases between them. CDR3 loop: CASRKTGPYEQYF. The CDR3 nucleotides read TGTGCCAGCAGGAAGACAGGTCCCTACGAGCAGTACTTC.

This chain links TRBV28 with TRBJ2-5; TRBD2 is a possible D gene (5 bases). This CDR3 spans 14 amino acids. Between the trimmed V and J ends, which lost 8 bases and 5 bases, there was a span of 18 bases. Germline-derived CDR1 and CDR2 are MDHEN and SYDVKM. CDR3 nucleotides: TGTGCCAGCGCGGTACTAGATGAATCCGAGACCCAGTACTTC. It encodes CASAVLDESETQYF.

This clonotype showed up just a few times. This sequence joins TRBV28 and TRBJ2-7; 15 bases align to TRBD2. Germline V gene lookup returns CDR1 MDHEN and CDR2 SYDVKM. The CDR3 length is 19 residues. The J segment lost 1 base and the V segment lost 5 bases, leaving 12 bases of the junction unmatched. The CDR3 loop is CASSPLPGLAGGTSYEQYF. Here the CDR3 DNA reads TGTGCCAGCAGTCCTCTCCCGGGACTAGCGGGAGGAACGTCCTACGAGCAGTACTTC.

This clonotype appeared many times. V usage is TRBV6-5 and J usage is TRBJ2-1; 13 bases agree with TRBD2. Germline CDR1 reads MNHEY; CDR2 reads SVGAGI. With 3 bases clipped from V and 4 bases from J, the junction kept 15 bases outside the gene matches. The CDR3 is 20 amino acids. The CDR3, as DNA: TGTGCCAGCAGTTATTTGTCGGGCTACGGGACTAGCGGGACATACAATGAGCAGTTCTTC. It is translated as CASSYLSGYGTSGTYNEQFF.

A word on this clonotype: The junction shows a germline mismatch at one end, possibly a read error. The chain is built from TRBV20-1 and TRBJ2-2; TRBD2 aligns across 9 bases. CDR3 length equals 14 residues. Germline V gene lookup returns CDR1 DFQATT and CDR2 SNEGSKA (reference sequence). The CDR3 protein is CSAKGLAGTGELSF. As DNA, the CDR3 is TGCAGTGCTAAGGGACTAGCAGGCACCGGGGAGCTGTCTTTT.

A few counts support this clonotype. CDR3 bases: TGTGCCAGCAGCCAATCGTGGGGGGACTATGGCTACACCTTC. Translated: CASSQSWGDYGYTF. The J gene is TRBJ1-2, the V gene TRBV16; tentatively, D is TRBD1 (5 bases). This CDR3 has 14 residues. Germline V gene sequence: CDR1 KGHSY, CDR2 FQNENV. Trimming removed 0 bases from V and 3 bases from J, with 8 bases in between.

The gene calls are TRBV6-2 or TRBV6-3 and TRBJ2-5, with 16 bases fitting TRBD2. The CDR3 covers 18 residues. V was pared by 6 bases and J by 5 bases, with 12 bases of the junction left unmatched. Germline CDR1 MNHEY, CDR2 SVGEGT. This chain's CDR3 is CASSRGTSGGAFRETQYF. DNA for the CDR3: TGTGCCAGCAGCCGAGGGACTAGCGGGGGGGCCTTCCGGGAGACCCAGTACTTC.

V and J are TRBV7-8 and TRBJ2-1; TRBD2 agrees at 7 bases. Germline CDR1 reads SGHVS; CDR2 reads FQNEAQ. The CDR3 totals 14 residues. V lost 5 bases and J lost 4; bases outside the gene matches: 5. CDR3 sequence (DNA): TGTGCCAGCAGCGCCGGGACTACATACAATGAGCAGTTCTTC. This sequence encodes CASSAGTTYNEQFF.

The table lists this clonotype with a few counts. The chain carries TRBV28 and TRBJ1-2; tentative D call: TRBD1 (5 bases). The ends were cut back, 5 bases at V and 7 bases at J, with 17 bases in the middle. CDR1 MDHEN and CDR2 SYDVKM come from the germline V gene. The CDR3 covers 14 residues. The CDR3 DNA reads as TGTGCCAGCAGTCTCTTCGGACATGTGGGTGGCTACACCTTC. Translated: CASSLFGHVGGYTF.

This clonotype was observed a few times. The chain carries TRBV7-9 and TRBJ1-4; D not resolved. The germline V gene has CDR1 SEHNR and CDR2 FQNEAQ (reference sequence). Trimming removed 4 bases at V and 7 bases at J, with 13 bases between. The CDR3 totals 14 residues. In nucleotides, the CDR3 is TGTGCCAGCAGCTACACAGCGTATAGTGAAAAACTGTTTTTT. This gives the protein CASSYTAYSEKLFF.

This rearrangement joins TRBV12-3 or TRBV12-4 to TRBJ1-1; D unresolved. The CDR3 covers 11 residues. V was shortened by 2 bases and J by 10 bases, with 8 bases between the two germline ends. The CDR3 region is CASSLIGPAFF. CDR3 coding DNA: TGTGCCAGCAGTTTAATAGGTCCAGCTTTCTTT.

The chain couples TRBV9 to TRBJ2-1; D is undetermined. Germline lookup yields CDR1 SGDLS and CDR2 YYNGEE. Trimming removed 2 bases at V and 5 bases at J, with 8 bases between. CDR3 length: 13 residues. CDR3 DNA: TGTGCCAGCAGCGTGAATCTGGACAATGAGCAGTTCTTC. Protein sequence: CASSVNLDNEQFF. Full variable domain (rest looked up from reference TRBV9 and TRBJ2-1): DSGVTQTPKHLITATGQRVTLRCSPRSGDLSVYWYQQSLDQGLQFLIQYYNGEERAKGNILERFSAQQFPDLHSELNLSSLELGDSALYFCASSVNLDNEQFFGPGTRLTVL.

The table lists this clonotype with many counts. This rearrangement joins TRBV20-1 to TRBJ2-1, with D perhaps matching TRBD1 (5 bases). The ends were cut back, 5 bases at V and 5 bases at J, with 10 bases in the middle. Germline CDR1 is DFQATT and CDR2 is SNEGSKA (reference sequence). The CDR3 extends over 12 amino acids. CDR3: CSAPGQNNEQFF. The DNA of the CDR3 is TGCAGTGCTCCAGGGCAGAACAATGAGCAGTTCTTC.